These T cell receptor beta chains were read from a single sample in a study of shared clonotypes between healthy human individuals. The table came from immunoSEQ multiplex PCR; TCRdb's copy has only in-frame clones and leaves some out. The sample records fewer than 2.5 million clones, roughly 93% being singletons. Sequencing was performed on naive CD4+ T cells from PBMCs. The receptors derive from a man aged 18 to 30 in good health. Some clones in this sample may be carry-over from other donors' samples. Both conserved end residues are part of each CDR3. D genes are given only for firm matches.

D gene | J gene | V gene | CDR3 protein | CDR3 DNA
TRBD1 | TRBJ2-1 | TRBV5-1 | CASSLEGTGGINNEQFF | TGCGCCAGCAGCTTGGAGGGGACAGGGGGGATCAACAATGAGCAGTTCTTC
NA | TRBJ1-6 | TRBV30 | CAWRGTVNSPLHF | TGTGCCTGGCGGGGCACGGTAAATTCACCCCTCCACTTT
TRBD1 | TRBJ2-1 | TRBV5-6 | CASSSGPEGGQFF | TGTGCCAGCAGCTCCGGACCCGAAGGGGGCCAGTTCTTC
NA | TRBJ2-1 | TRBV21-1 | CASSRTGVYNEQFF | TGTGCCAGCAGTAGGACGGGGGTCTACAATGAGCAGTTCTTC
TRBD2 | TRBJ2-2 | TRBV7-9 | CASSSDEAGGFGELFF | TGTGCCAGCAGCTCCGACGAAGCGGGAGGGTTCGGGGAGCTGTTTTTT
TRBD1 | TRBJ1-3 | TRBV19 | CASSLNGGQGGGNTIYF | TGTGCCAGTAGCCTCAATGGGGGACAGGGCGGAGGAAACACCATATATTTT
TRBD1 | TRBJ1-5 | TRBV14 | CASSQGTGRNQPQHF | TGTGCCAGCAGCCAGGGGACAGGTCGCAATCAGCCCCAGCATTTT
NA | TRBJ1-2 | TRBV5-1 | CASSLLVAGAGYTF | TGCGCCAGCAGCCTCCTCGTGGCAGGGGCTGGCTACACCTTC
NA | TRBJ1-3 | TRBV6-1 | CASSESSWGNSGNTIYF | TGTGCCAGCAGTGAAAGCTCTTGGGGAAACTCTGGAAACACCATATATTTT
NA | TRBJ1-2 | TRBV7-8 | CASSLTKTRDVGYGYTF | TGTGCCAGCAGCCTCACAAAAACCAGGGATGTGGGCTATGGCTACACCTTC
TRBD1 | TRBJ2-5 | TRBV7-9 | CASRATGGAGETQYF | TGTGCCAGCAGAGCCACAGGGGGCGCGGGGGAGACCCAGTACTTC
TRBD1 | TRBJ1-1 | TRBV2 | CASIKQGTEAFF | TGTGCCAGCATCAAACAGGGGACTGAAGCTTTCTTT
NA | TRBJ2-5 | TRBV7-9 | CASSSAGVTQYF | TGTGCCAGCAGCTCCGCCGGTGTGACCCAGTACTTC
NA | TRBJ2-7 | TRBV28 | CASRQGGSSYEQYF | TGTGCCAGCCGTCAGGGCGGGTCTTCCTACGAGCAGTACTTC
NA | TRBJ1-1 | TRBV5-1 | CASSLSWRDTEAFF | TGCGCCAGCAGCTTGTCGTGGCGGGACACTGAAGCTTTCTTT
NA | TRBJ1-5 | TRBV2 | CASSEALGGDQPQHF | TGTGCCAGCAGTGAAGCGCTCGGGGGGGATCAGCCCCAGCATTTT